These T cell receptor beta chains were read from a single sample in a study of T-cell reconstitution after alpha-beta-depleted transplantation in children. TCRdb ran MiXCR on the PCR reads and lists one entry per CDR3 protein. The top ten hold approximately 15% of the sample, which has about 460,000 distinct CDR3 sequences, 10% to 12% seen once. The sample here was PBMCs, mostly from graft donor cells, taken 180 days after TCRalphabeta/CD19-depleted stem cell transplant. The receptors were sampled from a female patient under 10 years old who had a stem cell transplant for aplastic anemia, so the T cells may come from the graft donor. Both conserved end residues are part of each CDR3. The D gene is left open where the match is weak. Expanded clones get a size class; other rows say once, few or many, or leave the size out.

J gene,D gene,V gene,clone size,CDR3 DNA,CDR3 protein
TRBJ2-5,NA,TRBV5-5,few,TGTGCCAGCAGCCCCCCGGGACCGAAAGAGACCCAGTACTTC,CASSPPGPKETQYF
TRBJ2-1,TRBD1,TRBV4-3,few,TGCGCCAGCAGCCGCGACAGGGGGCCCTTAGGGCAGTTCTTC,CASSRDRGPLGQFF
TRBJ1-5,NA,TRBV12-3/TRBV12-4,few,TGTGCCAGCAGTTTATGGAGGGTGGGTCAGCCCCAGCATTTT,CASSLWRVGQPQHF
TRBJ2-1,NA,TRBV4-1,NA,TGCGCCAGCAGCCAAGAAGGGGGGGGGACCGGATCCTACAATGAGCAGTTCTTC,CASSQEGGGTGSYNEQFF
TRBJ2-1,TRBD1,TRBV11-2,few,TGTGCCAGCAGCCTCCCATCAAGCGGAAACAGGGGACGTTACAATGAGCAGTTCTTC,CASSLPSSGNRGRYNEQFF
TRBJ2-7,NA,TRBV12-3/TRBV12-4,many,TGTGCCAGCAGTTTCGTCGGAGTTTACGAGCAGTACTTC,CASSFVGVYEQYF
TRBJ1-4,NA,TRBV20-1,NA,TGCAGTGCTAGGGCAGTCGCGTATGAAAAACTGTTTTTT,CSARAVAYEKLFF
TRBJ2-2,NA,TRBV10-3,few,TGTGCCATCAGGCGCACCATCGACACCGGGGAGCTGTTTTTT,CAIRRTIDTGELFF
TRBJ2-5,NA,TRBV23-1,NA,TGCGCCAGCAGTCAATTCCTGACACCACAAGAGACCCAGTACTTC,CASSQFLTPQETQYF
TRBJ2-7,NA,TRBV12-3/TRBV12-4,few,TGTGCCAGCACCACGAGGATGACTCCCATGGGCTCCTACGAGCAGTACTTC,CASTTRMTPMGSYEQYF
TRBJ2-1,NA,TRBV5-1,NA,TGCGCCAGCATCGGGCCCAGCCGCTACAATGAGCAGTTCTTC,CASIGPSRYNEQFF
TRBJ1-1,TRBD1,TRBV28,many,TGTGCCAGCAGCTCGGACAGGGTAGGTACTGAAGCTTTCTTT,CASSSDRVGTEAFF
TRBJ2-3,NA,TRBV12-3/TRBV12-4,NA,TGTGCCAGCAGAAACAGGGCGGGAGATACGCAGTATTTT,CASRNRAGDTQYF
TRBJ2-1,TRBD2,TRBV6-2/TRBV6-3,few,TGTGCCGGATCGGTTTATAGCGGGAGGAGAAATGAGCAGTTCTTC,CAGSVYSGRRNEQFF
TRBJ2-5,NA,TRBV4-2,few,TGTGCCAGCAGCCAAACCGTGAAGGAGACCCAGTACTTC,CASSQTVKETQYF
TRBJ1-5,NA,TRBV28,many,TGTGCCAGCATGATCAACCTCAATCAGCCCCAGCATTTT,CASMINLNQPQHF
TRBJ1-3,NA,TRBV13,few,TGTGCCAGCAGCAGGCCGTGGAAGGACGGCTCTGGAAACACCATATATTTT,CASSRPWKDGSGNTIYF
TRBJ2-5,NA,TRBV29-1,few,TGCAGCGTTGAATCTGGGTGGGAGACCCAGTACTTC,CSVESGWETQYF
TRBJ2-7,TRBD2,TRBV5-1,NA,TGCGCCAGCAGCTTGTCGGGACTAGCGGGAGCTTTCGGCGAGCAGTACTTC,CASSLSGLAGAFGEQYF
TRBJ2-2,NA,TRBV5-1,few,TGCGCCAGCAGCCTCCGGACCCTGGTTACCGGGGAGCTGTTTTTT,CASSLRTLVTGELFF
TRBJ2-3,NA,TRBV20-1,NA,TGCAGTGCCCGGGGAGTCGGGGGCGATACGCAGTATTTT,CSARGVGGDTQYF
TRBJ2-5,NA,TRBV15,many,TGTGCCACCAGCAGAGATAGGGGCAAAAGGGAGACCCAGTACTTC,CATSRDRGKRETQYF
TRBJ1-5,NA,TRBV7-9,few,TGTGCCAGCAGCTGGGCCCAGGGGCAGCCCCAGCATTTT,CASSWAQGQPQHF
TRBJ1-1,TRBD1,TRBV20-1,many,TGCAGTGCTAGAGATGCAGGACAGGCGGGGGCTTTCTTT,CSARDAGQAGAFF
TRBJ2-3,NA,TRBV10-2,NA,TGCGCCAGCAGTGAGTTTAGGAGCACAGATACGCAGTATTTT,CASSEFRSTDTQYF
TRBJ2-7,NA,TRBV6-5,NA,TGTGCCAGCAAGAGGCTCGTAGACGAGCAGTACTTC,CASKRLVDEQYF
TRBJ2-5,TRBD1,TRBV25-1,NA,TGTGCCAGCAGTGCGAGTCGACGATCGATGACAGGGATACCCCAAGAGACCCAGTACTTC,CASSASRRSMTGIPQETQYF